The 23 T cell receptor beta chains presented below share a single source sample, sequenced in a study. The sorted Tregs were CD4+CD25+CD127-/low cells. TCRdb re-called the 5' RACE reads through MiXCR, storing one row per CDR3 protein. The table lists around 55,000 distinct CDR3 sequences, around 20% of them singletons. The material sequenced was tumor-infiltrating Tregs sorted from the breast tumor. These receptors all stem from a female donor with breast cancer.

The table lists this clonotype with a few counts. V usage is TRBV5-6 and J usage is TRBJ1-4; maybe TRBD1 (6 bases). The CDR3 is 19 amino acids. Germline-derived CDR1 and CDR2 are SGHDT and YYEEEE. V lost 1 base, J lost 5 bases, and 24 bases lay in between. In DNA form, the CDR3 reads TGTGCCAGCAGCTTGCTACAGCCGGGACAAAGCTACAGGAATGAAAAACTGTTTTTT. This sequence encodes CASSLLQPGQSYRNEKLFF. Full variable domain (missing parts from reference TRBV5-6 and TRBJ1-4): DAGVTQSPTHLIKTRGQQVTLRCSPKSGHDTVSWYQQALGQGPQFIFQYYEEEERQRGNFPDRFSGHQFPNYSSELNVNALLLGDSALYLCASSLLQPGQSYRNEKLFFGSGTQLSVL.

V usage is TRBV6-6 and J usage is TRBJ1-6, with 8 bases aligning to TRBD1. This CDR3 comprises 18 residues. Germline trimming cut 9 bases from V and 5 bases from J; bases unmatched to any gene: 18. Germline lookup yields CDR1 MNHNY and CDR2 SVGAGI (reference sequence). CDR3 coding DNA: TGTGCCAGTAGGGTGGGTCCTCGTTCGGGACAGGATAATTCACCCCTCCACTTT. Protein: CASRVGPRSGQDNSPLHF.

About this clonotype itself: One end of the junction fails to match germline, which may point to a read error. The gene calls are TRBV7-8 and TRBJ2-1; perhaps D is TRBD1 or TRBD2 (6 bases each). The CDR3 spans 16 residues. Germline CDR1 and CDR2: SGHVS and FQNEAQ. Here the CDR3 DNA reads TGTGCCAGCAGCTTAAACTCGGGGGCGGGATACAATGAGCAGCTCTTC. Its translation: CASSLNSGAGYNEQLF.

This clonotype was found a few times. V usage is TRBV12-3 or TRBV12-4 and J usage is TRBJ1-1; D not resolved. The CDR3 is 15 amino acids. With 4 bases removed from V and 1 base from J, the gap between germline ends came to 13 bases. The CDR3: CASSWGYEENTEAFF. In DNA, the CDR3 is TGTGCCAGCAGTTGGGGATACGAAGAGAACACTGAAGCTTTCTTT.

This clonotype was observed many times. This sequence joins TRBV7-3 and TRBJ2-7, with D maybe TRBD1 (6 bases). Germline V lookup: CDR1 SGHTA, CDR2 FQGTGA. The CDR3 covers 13 residues. Trimming shortened V by 2 bases and J by 10 bases, and 15 bases separated the two germline ends. The CDR3 spells CASSLGQGNTQYF. The CDR3 DNA sequence: TGTGCCAGCAGCTTAGGGCAGGGGAACACACAGTACTTC.

This clonotype has only a few counts. V gene TRBV20-1 combines with J gene TRBJ2-5; the D call may be TRBD1 or TRBD2 (5 bases each). Germline lookup yields CDR1 DFQATT and CDR2 SNEGSKA (reference sequence). This CDR3 is built from 18 residues. Deletions cut 1 base from V and 5 bases from J, with 26 bases between. The CDR3 loop reads CSARAPGTLARPGETQYF. In nucleotides, the CDR3 is TGCAGTGCTAGAGCCCCGGGGACCCTGGCACGCCCAGGGGAGACCCAGTACTTC.

Ten or more counts support this clonotype. V and J are TRBV20-1 and TRBJ2-3; either TRBD1 or TRBD2 may fit D (5 bases each). CDR1 and CDR2 (germline): DFQATT, SNEGSKA (reference sequence). Trimming removed 6 bases from V and 12 bases from J, with 13 bases in between. This CDR3 comprises 10 residues. The CDR3 loop reads CSAIGTAQYF. The CDR3 DNA follows: TGCAGTGCAATAGGGACGGCTCAGTATTTT.

On this clonotype itself: In this CDR3 the conserved last residue, phenylalanine or tryptophan, is missing, so a read error is likely. This sequence joins TRBV7-6 and TRBJ2-5; TRBD2 matches at 13 bases. This CDR3 contains 15 residues. Looked up from germline, CDR1 is SGHVS and CDR2 is FNYEAQ. CDR3 sequence: CASNLAGLAGETQYL. In nucleotides, the CDR3 is TGTGCCAGCAACTTAGCGGGACTAGCGGGGGAGACCCAGTACCTC.

This clonotype was seen at least ten times. The chain links TRBV6-5 to TRBJ1-2, with D possibly being TRBD1 (5 bases). Germline assignment: CDR1 MNHEY and CDR2 SVGAGI. Trimming shortened V by 4 bases and J by 3 bases, and 9 bases separated the two germline ends. The CDR3 consists of 13 residues. As DNA, the CDR3 is TGTGCCAGCAGTTCAGGGAGATACTATGGCTACACCTTC. This codes for CASSSGRYYGYTF.

About this clonotype itself: This clone may be a read error of a much larger clone one base away. The conserved phenylalanine or tryptophan normally closing the CDR3 is absent here, so this likely arose from a read error. V and J are TRBV28 and TRBJ1-1; 8 bases match TRBD1. Trimming cost V 1 base and J 4 bases; bases outside gene matches: 2. Germline CDR1 is MDHEN and CDR2 is SYDVKM. This CDR3 has 14 amino acids. Written as DNA, the CDR3 is TGTGCCAGCAGTTTATTCGACAGGGGCACTGAAGCTTTCTCT. Translating it yields CASSLFDRGTEAFS.

This clonotype was observed a handful of times. V is TRBV7-3 and J is TRBJ2-7; D not certain. The CDR3 length is 16 residues. Trimming removed 1 base at V and 6 bases at J, with 19 bases between. Germline loops: CDR1 SGHTA, CDR2 FQGTGA. CDR3 region: CASSLRVPSRVGEQYF. The CDR3 nucleotides are TGTGCCAGCAGCTTAAGGGTCCCTTCCCGGGTCGGCGAGCAGTACTTC.

J is TRBJ2-7 and V is TRBV16, with 7 bases identical to TRBD2. The CDR3 totals 15 residues. Germline V lookup: CDR1 KGHSY, CDR2 FQNENV. V shed 3 bases and J 5 bases; nucleotides not matched to a gene: 10. CDR3 region: CASSQGSAGDDEQYF. The CDR3 DNA sequence: TGTGCCAGCAGCCAGGGCTCGGCGGGAGATGACGAGCAGTACTTC.

The chain uses TRBV11-1 and TRBJ2-1; 10 nucleotides agree with TRBD2. The V gene's germline CDR1 is SGHAT and CDR2 FQDESV (reference sequence). J was trimmed by 5 bases and V by 1 base; bases with no gene match: 2. This CDR3 is built from 15 residues. The CDR3 nucleotides read TGTGCCAGCAGCTTAGGGGGACTAGCGAACAATGAGCAGTTCTTC. This encodes CASSLGGLANNEQFF. The whole variable domain, filled in from reference TRBV11-1 and TRBJ2-1, reads EAEVAQSPRYKITEKSQAVAFWCDPISGHATLYWYRQILGQGPELLVQFQDESVVDDSQLPKDRFSAERLKGVDSTLKIQPAELGDSAMYLCASSLGGLANNEQFFGPGTRLTVL.

The V and J genes are TRBV6-5 and TRBJ1-2, with 7 bases matching TRBD1. J gave up 8 bases and V 6 bases, and 6 bases lay outside the gene matches. Per germline, CDR1 MNHEY and CDR2 SVGAGI. The CDR3 loop spans 12 amino acids. The CDR3 DNA reads as TGTGCCAGCAGCACAGGGGATCGGGGCTACACCTTC. This gives the protein CASSTGDRGYTF.

V is TRBV10-2 and J is TRBJ2-1; the match to TRBD2 covers 7 bases. The CDR3 covers 16 residues. V dropped 7 bases and J dropped 1; count of bases not matched to a gene: 10. CDR1 and CDR2 (germline): WSHSY, SAAADI. This CDR3 is CASIHTSSGSYNEQFF. Written as DNA, the CDR3 is TGCGCCAGCATTCATACCTCTAGCGGATCCTACAATGAGCAGTTCTTC.

This clonotype was found many times. This chain connects TRBV6-5 to TRBJ2-3, with 10 bases matching TRBD1. V lost 2 bases to trimming and J lost 3 bases; unmatched junction nucleotides: 2. Germline loops: CDR1 MNHEY, CDR2 SVGAGI. The CDR3 sequence is 15 residues long. CDR3 bases: TGTGCCAGCAGTTACGGGACAGGGGAAACAGATACGCAGTATTTT. It codes for CASSYGTGETDTQYF.

As for this clonotype: Because it lacks the conserved phenylalanine or tryptophan at the end, this CDR3 is likely a read error. The chain uses TRBV24-1 and TRBJ2-1; 7 positions agree with TRBD1. The V gene's germline CDR1 is KGHDR and CDR2 SFDVKD. The CDR3 consists of 14 residues. V shed 5 bases, J shed 1 base, and the junction held 1 base outside the gene matches. The CDR3 bases are TGTGCCACCAGTGGACAGGGATCCTACAATGAGCAGTTCTCC. Protein product: CATSGQGSYNEQFS.

This clonotype was observed many times. This chain uses TRBV27 with TRBJ2-1; D unclear. The CDR3 spans 14 residues. V was pared by 5 bases and J by 6 bases, with 14 bases between. The germline V gene encodes CDR1 MNHEY and CDR2 SMNVEV (reference sequence). The CDR3 sequence is CASSRPGQRNEQFF. The CDR3, as DNA: TGTGCCAGCAGTCGCCCCGGGCAGCGCAATGAGCAGTTCTTC.

The sample holds a few counts of this clonotype. The rearrangement joins TRBV25-1 to TRBJ1-5, with D perhaps matching TRBD1 (5 bases). The V end was cut by 1 base, the J end by 0 bases, with 10 bases between. This CDR3 is built from 16 residues. CDR1 MGHDK and CDR2 SYGVNS come from the germline V gene. CDR3 DNA: TGTGCCAGCAGTGAATCGGGACGGAGTAGCAATCAGCCCCAGCATTTT. Encoded protein: CASSESGRSSNQPQHF.

This clonotype was observed many times. The chain employs TRBV5-1 and TRBJ2-6; 7 bases agree with TRBD1. V shed 4 bases, J shed 0 bases, and the junction held 7 bases outside the gene matches. CDR1 is SGHRS and CDR2 is YFSETQ in the germline V gene. The CDR3 runs to 17 residues. CDR3 region: CASSPGTESSGANVLTF. CDR3 DNA sequence: TGCGCCAGCAGCCCCGGGACAGAGAGCTCTGGGGCCAACGTCCTGACTTTC.

With respect to this clonotype: This sequence may be a read error, since a much larger clone differs from it by one base. This chain links TRBV7-2 with TRBJ1-2, with D unclear. This CDR3 has 14 amino acids. From germline, CDR1 is SGHTA and CDR2 FQGNSA. V was pared by 5 bases and J by 2 bases, with 12 bases between. CDR3 nucleotide sequence: TGTGCCAGCAGCCAACATGACGGAAACTATGGCTACACCTTC. Residues: CASSQHDGNYGYTF.

This clonotype has a handful of counts. This chain links TRBV7-9 with TRBJ2-1, with 13 bases that match TRBD2. V lost 7 bases, J lost 7 bases, and 7 bases stayed unmatched. Germline CDR1 reads SEHNR; CDR2 reads FQNEAQ (reference sequence). CDR3 size: 15 residues. The CDR3, as DNA: TGTGCCAGCACACCCGGGACTAGCGGGACAAATGAGCAGTTCTTC. It codes for CASTPGTSGTNEQFF.

This clonotype has just a few counts. The chain combines TRBV5-5 with TRBJ1-5; no firm D call. This CDR3 region has 15 residues. Trimming cost V 4 bases and J 5 bases, with 16 bases left between them. The germline V gene has CDR1 SGHKS and CDR2 YYEKEE (reference sequence). In DNA form, the CDR3 reads TGTGCCAGCAGCCTCGCCGGAGAGCTTTATCAGCCCCAGCATTTT. Protein: CASSLAGELYQPQHF.